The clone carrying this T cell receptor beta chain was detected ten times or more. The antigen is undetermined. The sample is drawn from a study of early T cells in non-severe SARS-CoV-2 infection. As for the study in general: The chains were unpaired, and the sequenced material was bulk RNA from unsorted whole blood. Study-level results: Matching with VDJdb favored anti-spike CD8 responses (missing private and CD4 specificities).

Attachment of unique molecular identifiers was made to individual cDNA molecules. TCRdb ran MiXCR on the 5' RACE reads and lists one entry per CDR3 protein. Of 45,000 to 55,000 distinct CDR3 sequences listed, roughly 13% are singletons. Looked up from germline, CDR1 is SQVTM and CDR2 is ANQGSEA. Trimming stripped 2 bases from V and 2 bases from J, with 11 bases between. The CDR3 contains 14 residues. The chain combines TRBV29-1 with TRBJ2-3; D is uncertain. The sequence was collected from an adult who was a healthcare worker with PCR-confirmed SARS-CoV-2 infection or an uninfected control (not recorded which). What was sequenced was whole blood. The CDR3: CSVEMSLNTDTQYF. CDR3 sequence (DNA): TGCAGCGTTGAAATGAGTCTAAACACAGATACGCAGTATTTT.